This T cell receptor beta chain was documented in a study of cytotoxic CD8 clonotypes in ibrutinib-treated CLL. Findings and caveats of the study: Clonality (at baseline) was higher than in age-matched healthy donors and tracked circulating CD8+ T-cell counts.

V lost 2 bases and J 6 bases, leaving 8 bases between the germline ends. CDR3 length: 12 residues. The germline gives CDR1 SGHNT, CDR2 YYREEE (reference sequence). Genomic DNA in an amount of approximately 2.2 micrograms was extracted from cryopreserved PBMCs and used for the preparation of TCR beta libraries. The targeted sequencing depth was 1 in 200,000 to 1 in 1 million T cells. Measured with immunoSEQ multiplex PCR; TCRdb has only the in-frame clones, and not every one. The profile shows some 35,000 clones, roughly two thirds of them singletons. In regard to this clone: The antigen remains undetermined.

The material sequenced was PBMCs, taken at disease progression, from a patient treated with ibrutinib. This chain joins TRBV5-4 and TRBJ1-2; the D gene is possibly TRBD1 (6 bases). This clonotype originated in a human donor with chronic lymphocytic leukemia. The CDR3 bases are TGTGCCAGCAGCTTAGGGGGTGATGGCTACACCTTC. It is translated as CASSLGGDGYTF.